This T cell receptor (beta chain) originates from a study of blood T cell repertoires in COVID-19 (dated by TCRdb to 2020 to 2021). In the study overall: Samples from collaborators originated in the United States, Italy and Spain and spanned both the acute and convalescent phases of COVID-19. The prospective study material was composed of cDNA or gDNA derived from T cells, B-cell-depleted T cells, or PBMCs. Subjects who had been exposed to COVID-19, were actively infected with it, or had recovered from it provided the deeply sampled blood TCRbeta repertoires that made up the dataset. The repertoires were released in a freely available public database intended as a resource for research on the immune response to SARS-CoV-2. The samples were drawn from two sources: the first 160 participants of the ongoing ImmuneRACE study, and 1,254 subjects contributed by 6 global collaborators. A de-identified subject ID, COVID-19 status, age in years and sex were almost always included in the sample metadata. Where HLA class I and class II types were available, the types were taken from metadata supplied by the sample provider, not from assay-based typing.

What the study reported, not specific to this receptor: Clinical and demographic metadata were provided uncurated, with the amount varying by source and participant.

As concerns this clone: It has no known antigen specificity. One base away there is no much larger clone; base qualities are not given.

TCRbeta CDR3 regions were amplified from genomic DNA using the immunoSEQ Assay, a bias-controlled multiplex PCR. Processing in the source paper ran as follows. The number of nucleated cells in each sample was estimated by amplification of reference gene primers within the assay. To quantify the absolute abundance of each unique TCRbeta CDR3 rearrangement, sequence reads were collapsed and filtered. For each sample, productive Simpson clonality was calculated as the square root of Simpson's diversity index over productive rearrangements. TCRdb re-hosts the immuneACCESS table, in-frame sequences only. Its copies lack some clones; in the studies checked, an unresolved V gene accounts for under half of them, and the cause for the rest is not known. The D gene and trimming were derived from the DNA, and the V and J assignments and clone size from that table. The sample table lists over 120,000 clones, about 80% of them with a count of one. The top ten clonotypes cover under 9.5% of the sample.

The junction shows trimming of 1 base on V and 4 bases on J, and the gene matches do not reach 9 bases of it. Via the germline V gene, CDR1 is MNHNS and CDR2 SASEGT. There are 16 amino acids in the CDR3, from cysteine to phenylalanine inclusive. Of all the DNA, just the CDR3 is kept, 48 bases in frame from base 1. Participants in the prospective study were enrolled through a virtual design, were aged about 18 to 100 years, and lived in roughly 24 United States geographic areas. In the prospective study, cohorts were assigned on the basis of participant-reported clinical history obtained from a screening survey and a study questionnaire. Recovered participants in ImmuneRACE Cohort 3 were defined by two consecutive negative NP/OP PCR tests, clearance by a healthcare professional, or resolution of symptoms. Each participant in the prospective study had whole blood, serum and a nasopharyngeal or oropharyngeal swab collected by mobile phlebotomists. Over an approximately 2-month period, participants in the prospective study had the option of providing additional blood draws and questionnaires. Before DNA extraction, prospective study blood samples were shipped either frozen or at room temperature.

The sequence derives from a man over 45 who had recovered from COVID-19. Here the chain combines TRBV6-1 and TRBJ2-5; 7 central nucleotides agree with TRBD1. The specimen was PBMCs or T cells enriched from blood (not recorded which). The DNA is as follows: TGTGCCAGCAGTGAAGGGTCAGGGGGTGGGGTAGAGACCCAGTACTTC. This translates into CASSEGSGGGVETQYF.